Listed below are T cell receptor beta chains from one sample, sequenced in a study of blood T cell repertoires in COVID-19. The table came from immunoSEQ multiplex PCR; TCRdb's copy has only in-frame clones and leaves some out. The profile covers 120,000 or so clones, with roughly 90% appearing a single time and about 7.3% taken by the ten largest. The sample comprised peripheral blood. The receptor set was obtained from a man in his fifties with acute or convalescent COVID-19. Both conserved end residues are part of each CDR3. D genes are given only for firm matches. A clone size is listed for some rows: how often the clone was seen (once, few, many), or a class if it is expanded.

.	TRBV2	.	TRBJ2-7	TGTGCCAGCAAATCCCCCGGGGTTAACGAGCAGTACTTC	CASKSPGVNEQYF
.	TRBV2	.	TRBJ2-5	TGTGCCAGCAGTGGATTCGGTTTTCCCCAAGAGACCCAGTACTTC	CASSGFGFPQETQYF
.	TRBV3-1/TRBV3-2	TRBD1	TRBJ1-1	TGTGCCAGCAGCCAACCGGGACAGGGAGCTTTCTTT	CASSQPGQGAFF
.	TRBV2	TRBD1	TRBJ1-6	TGTGCCAGCAGGCACGGACAGGATGTACCCCTCCACTTT	CASRHGQDVPLHF
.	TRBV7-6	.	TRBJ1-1	TGTGCCAGCAGCTTATTCGAAGGGGCTGAAGCTTTCTTT	CASSLFEGAEAFF
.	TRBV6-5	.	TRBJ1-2	TGTGCCAGCAGACCAAAACCACAGGGAAGATATGGCTACACCTTC	CASRPKPQGRYGYTF
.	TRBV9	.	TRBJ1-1	TGTGCCAGCAGCGTAGACTGGGCCCGCGGGGGCACTGAAGCTTTCTTT	CASSVDWARGGTEAFF
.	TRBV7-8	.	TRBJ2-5	TGTGCCAGCAGCTATGGTTATCGAACTGAGGAGACCCAGTACTTC	CASSYGYRTEETQYF
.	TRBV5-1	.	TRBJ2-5	TGCGCCAGCAGCTCAAAAGAGACCCAGTACTTC	CASSSKETQYF
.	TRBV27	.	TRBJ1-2	TGTGCCAGCAGTTCACAGCCTAACTATGGCTACACCTTC	CASSSQPNYGYTF
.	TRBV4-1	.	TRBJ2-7	TGCGCCAGCAGTCAATTGACATTTCACGAGCAGTACTTC	CASSQLTFHEQYF
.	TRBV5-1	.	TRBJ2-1	TGCGCCAGCAGCCCCGGGTGGGGGCGGAGCTCCTACAATGAGCAGTTCTTC	CASSPGWGRSSYNEQFF
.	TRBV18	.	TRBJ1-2	TGTGCCAGCTCCGGAGGACAGACTCCCCTACAGGGCTACACCTTC	CASSGGQTPLQGYTF
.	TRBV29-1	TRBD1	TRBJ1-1	TGCAGCGTGCTTACCGGGACAGCTCGTGAAGCTTTCTTT	CSVLTGTAREAFF
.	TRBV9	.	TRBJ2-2	TGTGCCAGCACCCCGGGGGCCGGGGAGCTGTTTTTT	CASTPGAGELFF
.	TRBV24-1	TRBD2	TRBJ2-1	TGTGCCACCAGTGACCACAGGACTAGCGGGAGGATTAATGAGCAGTTCTTC	CATSDHRTSGRINEQFF
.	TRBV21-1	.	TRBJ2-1	TGTGCCAGCAGCTTCCCAGCGGGAGGGCCTTGTAAGGGGATCTCGAATGAGCAGTTCTTC	CASSFPAGGPCKGISNEQFF
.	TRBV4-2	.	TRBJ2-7	TGTGCCAGCAGCCAAGACGGGGCGGGGCCCTACGAGCAGTACTTC	CASSQDGAGPYEQYF
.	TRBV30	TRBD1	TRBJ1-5	TGTGCCTGGAGTGTACAGGGGCTAGGGAGTCAGCCCCAGCATTTT	CAWSVQGLGSQPQHF
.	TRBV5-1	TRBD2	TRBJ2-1	TGCGCCAGCAAGTCATCTCCCGGGGCTAGCGGAGACAATGAGCAGTTCTTC	CASKSSPGASGDNEQFF
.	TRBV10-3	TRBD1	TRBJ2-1	TGTGCCATCAGTTCCAGGGGGCGCTCCTACAATGAGCAGTTCTTC	CAISSRGRSYNEQFF
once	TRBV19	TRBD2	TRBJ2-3	TGTGCCAGTAGTATAGAGGCGGGAGGCACAGATACGCAGTATTTT	CASSIEAGGTDTQYF
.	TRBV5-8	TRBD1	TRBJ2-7	TGTGCCAGCAGTTTATCCTCGACAGGGGGCTACGAGCAGTACTTC	CASSLSSTGGYEQYF
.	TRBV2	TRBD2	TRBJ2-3	TGTGCCAGCAGTGTGATAGCGGGAGCAGATACGCAGTATTTT	CASSVIAGADTQYF
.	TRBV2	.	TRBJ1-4	TGTGCCAGCACCGTGCAGGGTATAGTAGAAAAACTGTTTTTT	CASTVQGIVEKLFF
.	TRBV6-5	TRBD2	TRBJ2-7	TGTGCCACCGCACGGGGGGGTGCCAGCCCCTACGAGCAGTACTTC	CATARGGASPYEQYF
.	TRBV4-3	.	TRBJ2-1	TGCGCCAGCAGCCAATTGGGACAGGGTCCCCTAGCGGGTTGGGATGAGCAGTTCTTC	CASSQLGQGPLAGWDEQFF
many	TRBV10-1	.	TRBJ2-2	TGCGCCAGCAGTGAGTCGAGCACCGGGGAGCTGTTTTTT	CASSESSTGELFF
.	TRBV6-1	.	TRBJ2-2	TGTGCCAGCAGTGAAATTCCGGGACTGCAATCCGGGGAGCTGTTTTTT	CASSEIPGLQSGELFF
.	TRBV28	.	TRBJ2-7	TGTGCCAGCAGTTTTAGGGGGAAGACGAACGAGCAGTACTTC	CASSFRGKTNEQYF
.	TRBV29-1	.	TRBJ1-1	TGCAGCGTTGAAGATCCCGTCACTGAAGCTTTCTTT	CSVEDPVTEAFF
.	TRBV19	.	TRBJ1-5	TGTGCCAGTAGTATCGACACACCGTACAGTGGTCAGCCCCAGCATTTT	CASSIDTPYSGQPQHF
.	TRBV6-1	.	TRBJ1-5	TGTGCCAGCAGTGAATTTGACGGTCCGGGGCAGCCCCAGCATTTT	CASSEFDGPGQPQHF
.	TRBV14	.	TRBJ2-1	TGTGCCAGCAGCCAAACCGCAGGGACTTACAATGAGCAGTTCTTC	CASSQTAGTYNEQFF
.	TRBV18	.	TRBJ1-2	TGTGCCAGCTCACCAGCGACGCAGGGTTGGGATGGCTACACCTTC	CASSPATQGWDGYTF
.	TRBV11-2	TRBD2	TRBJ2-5	TGTGCCAGCAGCTGGGGGACTAGCGGGAGGGAAGAGACCCAGTACTTC	CASSWGTSGREETQYF
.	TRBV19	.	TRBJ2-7	TGTGCCAGTAGTATAGGCCCCTACTACGAGCAGTACTTC	CASSIGPYYEQYF
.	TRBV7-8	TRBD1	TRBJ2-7	TGTGCCAGCAGCTTCCGACAGGGGGTCCACGAGCAGTACTTC	CASSFRQGVHEQYF
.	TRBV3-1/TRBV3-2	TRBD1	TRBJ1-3	TGTGCCAGCAGCCCGACAGGGACTGGGGACACCATATATTTT	CASSPTGTGDTIYF
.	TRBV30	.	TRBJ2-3	TGTGCCTGGAGAGGCGGAACTAGCACAGATACGCAGTATTTT	CAWRGGTSTDTQYF
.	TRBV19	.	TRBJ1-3	TGTGCCAGTAGGACTAGCTCTGGAAACACCATATATTTT	CASRTSSGNTIYF
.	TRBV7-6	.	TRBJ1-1	TGTGCCAGCAGCTTAGAGGCAGGGGTGAACACTGAAGCTTTCTTT	CASSLEAGVNTEAFF
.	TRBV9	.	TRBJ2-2	TGTGCCAGCAGCGTCGGGACACCCGGGGAGCTGTTTTTT	CASSVGTPGELFF
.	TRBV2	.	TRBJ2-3	TGTGCCAGCAGTTATTCCGAAATAGCCGCAGATACGCAGTATTTT	CASSYSEIAADTQYF
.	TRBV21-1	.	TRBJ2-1	TGTGCCAGCAGCATGCGACAGGGTGAGCAGTTCTTC	CASSMRQGEQFF
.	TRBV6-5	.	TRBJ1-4	TGTGCCAGCAGCCGGTCTCCTAATGAAAAACTGTTTTTT	CASSRSPNEKLFF
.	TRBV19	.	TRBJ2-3	TGTGCCAGTAGTATGCGGGGCACAGATACGCAGTATTTT	CASSMRGTDTQYF
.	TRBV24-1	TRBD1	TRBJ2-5	TGTGCCACCAGTGATGGGACAGGGGTAGGGGAGACCCAGTACTTC	CATSDGTGVGETQYF
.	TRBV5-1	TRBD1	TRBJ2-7	TGCGCCAGCAGCTTAGCGACAGGGGATAAGCAGTACTTC	CASSLATGDKQYF
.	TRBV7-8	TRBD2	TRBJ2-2	TGTGCCAGCAGCGGGAGGGCCAGCACCGGGGAGCTGTTTTTT	CASSGRASTGELFF
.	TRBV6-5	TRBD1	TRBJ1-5	TGTGCCAGCAGTTACTCGAACAGGGGCGATCAGCCCCAGCATTTT	CASSYSNRGDQPQHF
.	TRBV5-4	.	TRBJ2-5	TGTGCCAGCACCCTACAAGAGACCCAGTACTTC	CASTLQETQYF
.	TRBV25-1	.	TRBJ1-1	TGTGCCAGCAGTGAATCCGGGACACAGAACACTGAAGCTTTCTTT	CASSESGTQNTEAFF
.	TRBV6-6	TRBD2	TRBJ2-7	TGTGCCAGCAGTCCCAAAACTAGCGGGAGAGTCTACGAGCAGTACTTC	CASSPKTSGRVYEQYF
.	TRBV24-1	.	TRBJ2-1	TGTGCCACCAGTGGTATCATACAGGGATTCGGCAATGAGCAGTTCTTC	CATSGIIQGFGNEQFF
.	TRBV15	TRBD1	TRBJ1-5	TGTGCCACCAGCAGAGACATGACAGGGATGGAGCCCCAGCATTTT	CATSRDMTGMEPQHF
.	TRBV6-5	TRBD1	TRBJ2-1	TGTGCCAGCACGCGACAGGGCCCCGATGAGCAGTTCTTC	CASTRQGPDEQFF
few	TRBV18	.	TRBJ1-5	TGTGCCAGCTCACCGAGGATGTCTCAGCCCCAGCATTTT	CASSPRMSQPQHF
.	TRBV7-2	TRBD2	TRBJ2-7	TGTGCCAGCAGCTTAGCGGTGGGGAGCGGGAACTACGAGCAGTACTTC	CASSLAVGSGNYEQYF